This is a list of T cell receptor beta chains from one sample in a study of blood T cell repertoires in COVID-19. The assay was immunoSEQ multiplex PCR, and TCRdb's table has in-frame clones only and misses some. In the table there are 200,000 to 250,000 clones, roughly 80% of which are singletons. Sequenced input: peripheral blood. The receptor set was obtained from a woman of 80 years or more with acute or convalescent COVID-19. CDR3s include the opening cysteine and the closing phenylalanine or tryptophan. The D gene is left open where the match is weak. Clone size is shown for a subset of rows, as once, few, many or a class of expanded clone.

CDR3 DNA | CDR3 protein | V gene | clone size | D gene | J gene
TGTGCCAGCTCATTACGGGACTACGAGCAGTACTTC | CASSLRDYEQYF | TRBV6-5 | NA | NA | TRBJ2-7
TGTGCCAGCAGTTTATCTTCTACAGATGGCTACACCTTC | CASSLSSTDGYTF | TRBV12-3/TRBV12-4 | once | NA | TRBJ1-2
TGCGCCAGCAGTCGGATAGGGGCAGATACGCAGTATTTT | CASSRIGADTQYF | TRBV4-3 | NA | NA | TRBJ2-3
TGTGCCTGGAGAGTGAATGCGGAGACCCAGTACTTC | CAWRVNAETQYF | TRBV30 | NA | NA | TRBJ2-5
TGTGCCAGCAGCTTAGCCGACGACATCGCTGAAGCTTTCTTT | CASSLADDIAEAFF | TRBV11-3 | NA | NA | TRBJ1-1
TGTGCCAGCAGCTTAGGTGTTCCGGGTAACTATGGCTACACCTTC | CASSLGVPGNYGYTF | TRBV7-2 | few | NA | TRBJ1-2
TGTGCCAGTACCCCCACGGGGGGGCCTCTCTCCTACGAGCAGTACTTC | CASTPTGGPLSYEQYF | TRBV19 | NA | TRBD2 | TRBJ2-7
TGTGCCAGCAGCTTAGAGCGGGGCACAGATACGCAGTATTTT | CASSLERGTDTQYF | TRBV7-3 | NA | NA | TRBJ2-3
TGTGCCAGACGGACAGGGGCCCAAGAGACCCAGTACTTC | CARRTGAQETQYF | TRBV30 | NA | TRBD1 | TRBJ2-5
TGTGCCAGCAGCCGCACTCACAATGAGCAGTTCTTC | CASSRTHNEQFF | TRBV11-3 | NA | NA | TRBJ2-1